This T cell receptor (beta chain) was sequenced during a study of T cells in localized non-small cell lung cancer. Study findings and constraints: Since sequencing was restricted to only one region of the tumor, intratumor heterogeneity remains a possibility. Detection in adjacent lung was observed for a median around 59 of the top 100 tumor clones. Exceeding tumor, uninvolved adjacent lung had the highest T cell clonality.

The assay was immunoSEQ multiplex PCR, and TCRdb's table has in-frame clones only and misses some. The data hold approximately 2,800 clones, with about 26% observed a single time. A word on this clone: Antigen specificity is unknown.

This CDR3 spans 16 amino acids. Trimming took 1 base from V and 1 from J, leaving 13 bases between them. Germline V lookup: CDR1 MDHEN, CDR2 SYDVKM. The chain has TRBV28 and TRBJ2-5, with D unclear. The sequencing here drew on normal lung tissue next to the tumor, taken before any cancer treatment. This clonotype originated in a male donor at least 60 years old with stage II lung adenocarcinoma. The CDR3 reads CASSLSFRTAQETQYF. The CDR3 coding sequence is TGTGCCAGCAGTTTATCGTTTCGGACGGCCCAAGAGACCCAGTACTTC.